The 13 T cell receptor beta chains below all came from one sample that was sequenced in a study of vaccination effects on CD4 cells after COVID-19. Once cultured for approximately ten days, the cells underwent separation to obtain CD4+ T cells. Assay used: immunoSEQ multiplex PCR; TCRdb lists only in-frame clones, some missing. Of 45,000 to 75,000 clones listed, roughly 80% are singletons. Their antigen targets remain unknown. Here the sequenced sample was CD4+ T cells from PBMCs cultured without peptide, taken before COVID-19 vaccination. The receptors originated from a human donor who received a COVID-19 vaccine.

This clone was seen a handful of times. The chain links TRBV12-3 or TRBV12-4 to TRBJ1-5, with D possibly matching TRBD1 (6 bases). Trimming took 4 bases from V and 7 from J, leaving 11 bases between them. The CDR3 loop spans 13 amino acids. CDR3 nucleotide sequence: TGTGCCAGCAGTTCTACAGGGAGCCAGCCCCAGCATTTT. This gives the protein CASSSTGSQPQHF.

This clone has just a few counts. The DNA of the CDR3 is TGTGCCAGCAGTATGGTGGGGACGATCTATGGCTACACCTTC. Translation gives CASSMVGTIYGYTF. This rearrangement joins TRBV5-4 to TRBJ1-2, with D tentatively TRBD1 (5 bases). This CDR3 is built from 14 residues. V was shortened by 5 bases and J by 4 bases, with 15 bases between the two germline ends. Germline V gene sequence: CDR1 SGHNT, CDR2 YYREEE (reference sequence).

The genes are TRBV19 and TRBJ2-6, with 7 bases identical to TRBD1. The germline V gene encodes CDR1 LNHDA and CDR2 SQIVND (reference sequence). The CDR3 sequence is 14 residues long. V lost 9 bases and J lost 2; bases outside the gene matches: 4. The CDR3 DNA reads as TGTGCCAGCCTAGACAGGGCTGGGGCCAACGTCCTGACTTTC. Amino acid sequence: CASLDRAGANVLTF.

In this sample, this clone turned up once. One end of the junction is discordant with germline, which a read error may explain. This sequence joins TRBV5-1 and TRBJ1-5; a weak D match, TRBD1 (6 bases). Germline CDR1 SGHRS, CDR2 YFSETQ. This CDR3 region has 15 residues. The DNA for the CDR3 is TGCGCCAGCAGTTTGGGACAACCCAGCAATCAGCCCCAGCATTTT. This codes for CASSLGQPSNQPQHF.

The V gene is TRBV25-1, the J gene TRBJ1-2; D is undetermined. Germline CDR1 and CDR2: MGHDK and SYGVNS. The CDR3 has 14 amino acids. V was cut by 5 bases and J by 0 bases, with 10 bases left in between. This chain's CDR3 is CASSPPGTNYGYTF. In DNA, the CDR3 is TGTGCCAGCAGTCCCCCCGGTACTAACTATGGCTACACCTTC.

The CDR3 loop is CAWSGTIRYNEQFF. The CDR3 DNA follows: TGTGCCTGGAGTGGGACTATCCGGTACAATGAGCAGTTCTTC. The chain employs TRBV30 and TRBJ2-1, with D maybe TRBD2 (6 bases). Germline CDR1 GTSNPN, CDR2 SVGIG (reference sequence). The CDR3 has 14 amino acids. V lost 1 base, J lost 4 bases, and 11 bases lay in between.

This clone was seen more than once but under ten times. The chain combines TRBV5-1 with TRBJ2-7; possibly TRBD2 for D (6 bases). Germline-derived CDR1 and CDR2 are SGHRS and YFSETQ. The CDR3 has 14 residues. V lost 0 bases to trimming and J lost 7 bases, with 14 bases between them. CDR3 DNA: TGCGCCAGCAGCTTGGCCCCGCCCGGGACTGAGCAGTACGTC. This encodes CASSLAPPGTEQYV.

The chain uses TRBV6-6 and TRBJ2-7; D unresolved. Between the trimmed V and J ends, which lost 6 bases and 7 bases, there was a span of 16 bases. From germline, CDR1 is MNHNY and CDR2 SVGAGI (reference sequence). The CDR3 spans 13 residues. CDR3 nucleotide sequence: TGTGCCAGCAGCCCAGTGCTGGTGGGTGAGCAGTACGTC. It encodes CASSPVLVGEQYV.

This clone was counted a single time. V usage is TRBV9 and J usage is TRBJ1-6; D unclear. The germline V gene encodes CDR1 SGDLS and CDR2 YYNGEE. This CDR3 has 17 residues. Trimming cost V 3 bases and J 7 bases, with 20 bases left between them. Written as DNA, the CDR3 is TGTGCCAGCAGCGGGGCCGCTGGGGAAGCCCTCAATTCACCCCTCCACTTT. Translation: CASSGAAGEALNSPLHF.

The CDR3 region has the DNA TGTGCCAGCTCCCCCGCCGGGGGGGAGACCCAGTACTTC. Translation gives CASSPAGGETQYF. The J gene is TRBJ2-5, the V gene TRBV18, with TRBD2 identical over 7 bases. Looked up from germline, CDR1 is KGHSH and CDR2 is LQKENI. The V and J ends lost 6 bases and 5 bases, in that order; junction bases with no gene match: 6. The CDR3 is 13 amino acids.

The chain links TRBV3-1 (or the pseudogene TRBV3-2) to TRBJ2-2, with 7 bases aligning to TRBD1. V shed 4 bases and J 3 bases; nucleotides not matched to a gene: 5. The CDR3 runs 15 residues. Germline lookup yields CDR1 LGHDT and CDR2 YNNKEL (reference sequence). The CDR3 region has the DNA TGTGCCAGCAGCCGAGCCGGGACAGACACCGGGGAGCTGTTTTTT. This sequence encodes CASSRAGTDTGELFF.

V gene TRBV5-1 combines with J gene TRBJ2-5; 11 positions match TRBD2. Trimming at V came to 4 bases and at J to 4 bases, leaving 6 bases not matched to a gene. Germline V lookup: CDR1 SGHRS, CDR2 YFSETQ. The CDR3 sequence is 15 residues long. The CDR3 DNA sequence: TGCGCCAGCAGCCCGGTAGCGGGGGGGCCAGAGACCCAGTACTTC. This encodes CASSPVAGGPETQYF. Full variable domain (remainder filled in from reference TRBV5-1 and TRBJ2-5): KAGVTQTPRYLIKTRGQQVTLSCSPISGHRSVSWYQQTPGQGLQFLFEYFSETQRNKGNFPGRFSGRQFSNSRSEMNVSTLELGDSALYLCASSPVAGGPETQYFGPGTRLLVL.

With regard to this clone: The identical CDR3 is also encoded by other nucleotide sequences in the sample. The chain uses TRBV20-1 and TRBJ1-1; D gene uncertain. This CDR3 comprises 11 residues. V was pared by 6 bases and J by 3 bases, with 8 bases between. The germline gives CDR1 DFQATT, CDR2 SNEGSKA (reference sequence). CDR3 DNA sequence: TGCAGTGCGGCGAGGGACACTGAAGCTTTCTTT. Translation gives CSAARDTEAFF.